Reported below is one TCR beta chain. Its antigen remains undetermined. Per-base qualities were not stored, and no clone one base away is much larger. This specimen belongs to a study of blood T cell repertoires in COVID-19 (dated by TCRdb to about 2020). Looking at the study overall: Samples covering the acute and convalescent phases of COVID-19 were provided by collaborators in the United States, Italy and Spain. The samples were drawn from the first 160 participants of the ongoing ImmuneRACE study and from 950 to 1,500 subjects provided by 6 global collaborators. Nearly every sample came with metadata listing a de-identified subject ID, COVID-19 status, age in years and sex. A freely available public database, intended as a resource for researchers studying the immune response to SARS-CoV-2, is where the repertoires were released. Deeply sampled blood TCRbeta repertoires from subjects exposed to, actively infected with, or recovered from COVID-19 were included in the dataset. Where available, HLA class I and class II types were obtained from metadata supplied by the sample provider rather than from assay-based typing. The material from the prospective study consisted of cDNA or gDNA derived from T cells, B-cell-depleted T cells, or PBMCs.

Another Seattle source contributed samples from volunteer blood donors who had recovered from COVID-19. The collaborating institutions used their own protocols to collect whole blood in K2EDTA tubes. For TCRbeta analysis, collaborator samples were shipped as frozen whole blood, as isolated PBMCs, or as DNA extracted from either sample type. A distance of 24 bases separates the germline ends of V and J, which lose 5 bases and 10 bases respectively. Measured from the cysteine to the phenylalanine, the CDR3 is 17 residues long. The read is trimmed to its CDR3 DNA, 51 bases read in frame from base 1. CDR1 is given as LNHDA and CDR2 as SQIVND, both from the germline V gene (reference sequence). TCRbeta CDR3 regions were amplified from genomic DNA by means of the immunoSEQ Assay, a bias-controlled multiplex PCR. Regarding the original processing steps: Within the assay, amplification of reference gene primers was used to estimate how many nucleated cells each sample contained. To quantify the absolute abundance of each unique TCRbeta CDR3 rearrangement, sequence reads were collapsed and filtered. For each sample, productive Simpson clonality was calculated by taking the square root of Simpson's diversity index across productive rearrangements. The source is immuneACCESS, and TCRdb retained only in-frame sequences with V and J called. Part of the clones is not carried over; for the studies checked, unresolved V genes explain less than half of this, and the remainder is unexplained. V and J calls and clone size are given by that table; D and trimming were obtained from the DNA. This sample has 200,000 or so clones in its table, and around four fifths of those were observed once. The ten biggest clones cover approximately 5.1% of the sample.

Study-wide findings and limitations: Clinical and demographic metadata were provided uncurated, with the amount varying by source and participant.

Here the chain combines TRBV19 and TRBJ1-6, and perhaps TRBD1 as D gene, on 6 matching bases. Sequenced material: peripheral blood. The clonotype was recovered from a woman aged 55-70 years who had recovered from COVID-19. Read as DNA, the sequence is TGTGCCAGTAGTGACCCGGGAAGGGGGGGCCACGGCTCACCCCTCCACTTT. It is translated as CASSDPGRGGHGSPLHF.